The 24 T cell receptor beta chains in this list originate from one sample, sequenced in a study of beta chain features in type 1 diabetes (dated by TCRdb to the late 2010s). The library was produced with the immunoSEQ multiplex PCR assay. The High Capacity cDNA Reverse Transcription Kit was used to reverse transcribe all of the isolated RNA, meaning that expressed TCRB transcripts were what got sequenced. Drawn from immuneACCESS, this table holds only the in-frame rearrangements with V and J called that TCRdb kept. Clones are partly lost; checked studies trace under half to an unresolved V gene and leave the rest unexplained. The sample table shows 130,000 or so clones, and roughly 10% are seen once. 0.55% to 0.75% of the sample is taken by the ten largest. Sequencing was performed on central memory CD4+ T cells from blood. All receptors derive from a woman aged 40 to 50 in good health.

In its sample, this clone was seen once. This chain uses TRBV27 with TRBJ1-2; TRBD1 might be the D (5 bases). CDR1 MNHEY and CDR2 SMNVEV come from the germline V gene (reference sequence). The V and J ends lost 4 bases and 0 bases respectively, with 15 bases between them. This CDR3 has 16 amino acids. CDR3: CASSWFTGGTNYGYTF. DNA for the CDR3: TGTGCCAGCAGTTGGTTCACAGGAGGGACTAACTATGGCTACACCTTC.

The genes are TRBV5-4 and TRBJ1-1; TRBD1 agrees at 7 bases. V trimming: 4 bases; J trimming: 11 bases; junction bases outside the gene matches: 17. Germline V gives CDR1 SGHNT, CDR2 YYREEE (reference sequence). The CDR3 runs 15 residues. DNA for the CDR3: TGTGCCAGCAGCCGCGGCAGGGGGTATTTTTCTGGCGCTTTCTTT. Its protein is CASSRGRGYFSGAFF. The whole variable domain, remainder taken from reference TRBV5-4 and TRBJ1-1, is ETGVTQSPTHLIKTRGQQVTLRCSSQSGHNTVSWYQQALGQGPQFIFQYYREEENGRGNFPPRFSGLQFPNYSSELNVNALELDDSALYLCASSRGRGYFSGAFFGQGTRLTVV.

The rearrangement uses TRBV5-1 and TRBJ2-5, with TRBD2 identical over 8 bases. Germline V gene data show CDR1 as SGHRS and CDR2 as YFSETQ. The ends lost 8 bases at V and 4 bases at J; junction bases unmatched: 7. The CDR3 is 13 amino acids. The CDR3 nucleotides are TGCGCCAGTTCCGCGGGGGGTTTAGAGACCCAGTACTTC. Translated: CASSAGGLETQYF.

The chain links TRBV5-1 to TRBJ1-1; the D gene is possibly TRBD1 (5 bases). Trimming removed 0 bases at V and 1 base at J, with 10 bases between. The CDR3 is 15 amino acids. Germline assignment: CDR1 SGHRS and CDR2 YFSETQ. CDR3 residues: CASSLGGTQNTEAFF. The CDR3 region has the DNA TGCGCCAGCAGCTTGGGGGGGACTCAGAACACTGAAGCTTTCTTT.

This clone was detected a few times. As DNA, the CDR3 is TGTGCCACCAGCAGAGATGGGGGCGGCACCGGGGAGCTGTTTTTT. Translation gives CATSRDGGGTGELFF. The chain couples TRBV15 to TRBJ2-2, with D possibly TRBD1 on 6 matching bases. Trimming took 0 bases from V and 4 from J, leaving 9 bases between them. There are 15 residues in the CDR3. CDR1 LNHNV and CDR2 YYDKDF come from the germline V gene (reference sequence).

The chain carries TRBV15 and TRBJ1-5; D gene unclear. The germline V and J ends were trimmed by 0 bases and 6 bases, with 6 bases remaining between them. The CDR3 runs to 13 residues. From germline, CDR1 is LNHNV and CDR2 YYDKDF (reference sequence). CDR3 DNA: TGTGCCACCAGCAGAGATCTTAGTCAGCCCCAGCATTTT. Amino acid sequence: CATSRDLSQPQHF.

This clone came up a few times. This chain uses TRBV6-6 with TRBJ1-1, with 7 bases identical to TRBD1. CDR3 length: 13 amino acids. Germline V CDR1 and CDR2: MNHNY, SVGAGI (reference sequence). The V and J ends lost 7 bases and 2 bases, in that order; junction bases with no gene match: 4. For the CDR3, the DNA is TGTGCCAGCACGAAGGGGGCTAACACTGAAGCTTTCTTT. This sequence encodes CASTKGANTEAFF.

Only a few counts were recorded for this clone. V is TRBV7-2 and J is TRBJ2-1; 8 nucleotides align to TRBD2. The length of the CDR3 is 16 residues. Germline CDR1 SGHTA, CDR2 FQGNSA. The J segment lost 8 bases and the V segment lost 3 bases, leaving 12 bases of the junction unmatched. The CDR3 region has the DNA TGTGCCAGCAGCTTGGGACTAGGGGGGGGTGTGGATGAGCAGTTCTTC. Protein: CASSLGLGGGVDEQFF.

This clone showed up just a few times. This sequence joins TRBV5-1 and TRBJ1-5; the D gene is possibly TRBD1 (6 bases). Trimming stripped 0 bases from V and 9 bases from J, with 16 bases between. The CDR3 has 15 residues. The germline CDR1 and CDR2 sequences are SGHRS and YFSETQ. The CDR3 reads CASSLDGGKGRPQHF. CDR3 nucleotides: TGCGCCAGCAGCTTGGATGGGGGCAAGGGTAGGCCCCAGCATTTT.

This clone came up a few times. This chain links TRBV5-8 with TRBJ1-1; D gene unclear. The CDR3 length is 14 residues. V was shortened by 1 base and J by 5 bases, with 12 bases between the two germline ends. CDR1 and CDR2 from the germline V gene are SGHTS and YDEGEE. CDR3 amino acids: CASSLRVSGTEAFF. Here the CDR3 DNA reads TGTGCCAGCAGCTTGAGGGTCTCGGGGACTGAAGCTTTCTTT.

Many counts were recorded for this clone. The chain employs TRBV7-9 and TRBJ1-6, with 7 positions matching TRBD1. The ends lost 8 bases at V and 5 bases at J; junction bases unmatched: 6. The CDR3 sequence is 14 residues long. Germline CDR1 is SEHNR and CDR2 is FQNEAQ (reference sequence). The CDR3 is CASSGTANNSPLHF. The CDR3 nucleotides are TGTGCCAGCTCCGGGACAGCCAATAATTCACCCCTCCACTTT. Drawing the rest from reference TRBV7-9 and TRBJ1-6, the complete variable domain is DTGVSQNPRHKITKRGQNVTFRCDPISEHNRLYWYRQTLGQGPEFLTYFQNEAQLEKSRLLSDRFSAERPKGSFSTLEIQRTEQGDSAMYLCASSGTANNSPLHFGNGTRLTVT.

In this sample, this clone turned up a few times. This chain connects TRBV7-2 to TRBJ1-1, with D possibly TRBD1 on 5 matching bases. The V gene lost 3 bases and the J gene lost 8 bases, with 19 bases spanning the gap. Looked up from germline, CDR1 is SGHTA and CDR2 is FQGNSA. This CDR3 region has 15 residues. The DNA for the CDR3 is TGTGCCAGCAGCTTCCAGGGCTCGGGGGGGGAGGAAGCTTTCTTT. Its translation is CASSFQGSGGEEAFF.

This chain uses TRBV27 with TRBJ2-7, with TRBD1 identical over 8 bases. The CDR3 runs 13 residues. The germline V gene has CDR1 MNHEY and CDR2 SMNVEV (reference sequence). The V segment lost 6 bases and the J segment 4 bases; nucleotides outside the gene matches: 5. The CDR3 bases are TGTGCCAGCAGACGGACAGGGAAATACGAGCAGTACTTC. Translation gives CASRRTGKYEQYF.

V gene TRBV11-2 combines with J gene TRBJ1-1; 10 nucleotides agree with TRBD1. V dropped 4 bases and J dropped 5; count of bases not matched to a gene: 7. CDR1 and CDR2 from the germline V gene are SGHAT and FQNNGV. The CDR3 runs 15 residues. The CDR3 here is CASSSPGQGRTEAFF. The CDR3 nucleotides read TGTGCCAGCAGCTCGCCGGGACAGGGGAGGACTGAAGCTTTCTTT. The full variable domain, in which reference TRBV11-2 and TRBJ1-1 provide the parts outside the CDR3, is EAGVAQSPRYKIIEKRQSVAFWCNPISGHATLYWYQQILGQGPKLLIQFQNNGVVDDSQLPKDRFSAERLKGVDSTLKIQPAKLEDSAVYLCASSSPGQGRTEAFFGQGTRLTVV.

The chain recombines TRBV12-5 with TRBJ2-3; TRBD1 aligns across 9 bases. V shed 4 bases, J shed 0 bases, and the junction held 2 bases outside the gene matches. Germline values: CDR1 LGHNT, CDR2 FRNRAP. The CDR3 runs to 15 residues. For the CDR3, the DNA is TGTGCTAGTGGTTACAGGGGGCCTAGCACAGATACGCAGTATTTT. Protein sequence: CASGYRGPSTDTQYF.

This clone was recorded a few times. This chain links TRBV6-5 with TRBJ1-2, with a weak D call TRBD1 (6 bases). The CDR3 has 16 residues. V was pared by 0 bases and J by 0 bases, with 11 bases between. Germline values: CDR1 MNHEY, CDR2 SVGAGI. The CDR3 sequence is CASSYSITGSNYGYTF. DNA for the CDR3: TGTGCCAGCAGTTACTCGATTACAGGGTCTAACTATGGCTACACCTTC.

The chain employs TRBV7-9 and TRBJ1-5; 12 positions match TRBD1. Germline assignment: CDR1 SEHNR and CDR2 FQNEAQ (reference sequence). Trimming removed 5 bases from V and 5 bases from J; junction bases left unmatched: 7. The CDR3 covers 16 residues. CDR3 in amino acids: CASSPVGQGAYQPQHF. The DNA for the CDR3 is TGTGCCAGCAGCCCCGTGGGACAGGGGGCTTATCAGCCCCAGCATTTT.

This clone was observed a handful of times. The chain carries TRBV27 and TRBJ1-6, with D tentatively TRBD1 (6 bases). Germline lookup yields CDR1 MNHEY and CDR2 SMNVEV (reference sequence). CDR3 length: 15 residues. Trimming pared 9 bases from V and 0 bases from J, leaving 12 bases between. The CDR3 reads CASRGQSSYNSPLHF. CDR3 nucleotides: TGTGCCAGTCGAGGACAGAGCTCCTATAATTCACCCCTCCACTTT.

This clone has a handful of counts. The chain employs TRBV14 and TRBJ1-1, with a possible D match to TRBD1 (6 bases). From germline, CDR1 is SGHDN and CDR2 FVKESK. The V gene lost 3 bases and the J gene lost 4 bases, with 12 bases spanning the gap. The CDR3 is made up of 14 amino acids. CDR3 protein: CASSHVQGATEAFF. The CDR3 nucleotides are TGTGCCAGCAGCCATGTACAGGGTGCCACTGAAGCTTTCTTT.

The CDR3 is CASGSRESGAYGYTF. CDR3 nucleotide sequence: TGTGCCAGCGGGTCTCGTGAATCAGGGGCCTATGGCTACACCTTC. This chain connects TRBV7-9 to TRBJ1-2; the D gene is possibly TRBD1 (6 bases). The CDR3 is 15 amino acids. The germline V and J ends were trimmed by 8 bases and 4 bases, with 20 bases remaining between them. Germline assignment: CDR1 SEHNR and CDR2 FQNEAQ (reference sequence). The variable domain in full, with the rest retrieved from reference TRBV7-9 and TRBJ1-2, is DTGVSQNPRHKITKRGQNVTFRCDPISEHNRLYWYRQTLGQGPEFLTYFQNEAQLEKSRLLSDRFSAERPKGSFSTLEIQRTEQGDSAMYLCASGSRESGAYGYTFGSGTRLTVV.

The table lists this clone with a few counts. The chain has TRBV18 and TRBJ1-5, with 9 bases identical to TRBD1. Germline-derived CDR1 and CDR2 are KGHSH and LQKENI. Germline trimming cut 6 bases from V and 3 bases from J; bases unmatched to any gene: 6. The CDR3 consists of 15 residues. The CDR3 DNA reads as TGTGCCAGCTCCCGGGACAGGGATCCCAATCAGCCCCAGCATTTT. Translating gives CASSRDRDPNQPQHF. Full variable domain (rest looked up from reference TRBV18 and TRBJ1-5): NAGVMQNPRHLVRRRGQEARLRCSPMKGHSHVYWYRQLPEEGLKFMVYLQKENIIDESGMPKERFSAEFPKEGPSILRIQQVVRGDSAAYFCASSRDRDPNQPQHFGDGTRLSIL.

This rearrangement joins TRBV9 to TRBJ1-4; 7 bases are a match to TRBD1. The ends lost 0 bases at V and 13 bases at J; junction bases unmatched: 9. The CDR3 has 14 amino acids. Germline V gives CDR1 SGDLS, CDR2 YYNGEE. The CDR3 reads CASSVDPSDRRLFF. The DNA for the CDR3 is TGTGCCAGCAGCGTAGATCCCTCGGACAGGCGACTGTTTTTT.

This rearrangement joins TRBV19 to TRBJ2-1, with a possible D match to TRBD2 (5 bases). Trimming shortened V by 5 bases and J by 10 bases, and 15 bases separated the two germline ends. CDR1 and CDR2 (germline): LNHDA, SQIVND (reference sequence). CDR3 length equals 13 residues. The CDR3 sequence is CASSSSGLGEQFF. In DNA form, the CDR3 reads TGTGCCAGTAGTTCCTCTGGACTGGGGGAGCAGTTCTTC.

The V and J genes are TRBV7-9 and TRBJ2-5; TRBD1 matches at 10 bases. The length of the CDR3 is 15 residues. Trimming at V came to 7 bases and at J to 2 bases, leaving 7 bases not matched to a gene. The V gene's germline CDR1 is SEHNR and CDR2 FQNEAQ (reference sequence). The CDR3: CASKRQGARQETQYF. In DNA form, the CDR3 reads TGTGCCAGCAAACGACAGGGGGCGCGGCAAGAGACCCAGTACTTC.